Shown below are 12 T cell receptor beta chains from a single sample sequenced in a study of T-cell reconstitution after alpha-beta-depleted transplantation in children. Unique molecular identifiers were incorporated when the TCRbeta library was constructed. TCRdb re-derived calls from the PCR reads in MiXCR, one entry per CDR3 protein. The data show about 120,000 distinct CDR3 sequences, 9% to 12% seen once. The sample here was PBMCs, taken before TCRalphabeta/CD19-depleted stem cell transplant. The receptors were gathered from a boy aged 2 to 10 with acute lymphoblastic leukemia, due to receive a stem cell transplant.

The chain employs TRBV28 and TRBJ1-1; D is unresolved. Germline V lookup: CDR1 MDHEN, CDR2 SYDVKM. The CDR3 contains 13 residues. V lost 3 bases to trimming and J lost 4 bases, with 9 bases between them. CDR3 DNA sequence: TGTGCCAGCAGTTTGCAGGTTACCACTGAAGCTTTCTTT. The encoded protein is CASSLQVTTEAFF.

This clonotype has a count of ten or more. The V and J genes are TRBV10-3 and TRBJ2-5; 7 positions match TRBD1. This CDR3 spans 15 amino acids. In germline, CDR1 is ENHRY, CDR2 SYGVKD. Trimming at V came to 0 bases and at J to 2 bases, leaving 3 bases not matched to a gene. The CDR3 reads CAISESGDRQETQYF. DNA of the CDR3: TGTGCCATCAGTGAGTCGGGGGACAGACAAGAGACCCAGTACTTC.

The rearrangement uses TRBV20-1 and TRBJ2-4; 8 positions match TRBD2. The CDR3 sequence is 14 residues long. Germline V gives CDR1 DFQATT, CDR2 SNEGSKA (reference sequence). The trim removed 8 bases at V and 1 base at J, leaving 7 bases unmatched. CDR3 residues: CSSPGREAKNIQYF. In DNA, the CDR3 is TGCAGTTCCCCCGGGAGGGAGGCCAAAAACATTCAGTACTTC.

Ten or more counts support this clonotype. This chain joins TRBV4-1 and TRBJ2-1; perhaps TRBD2 as D (5 bases). V gave up 0 bases and J gave up 7 bases, with 13 bases separating them. The CDR3 totals 15 residues. CDR1 and CDR2 from the germline V gene are MGHRA and YSYEKL. The CDR3 DNA follows: TGCGCCAGCAGCCAAGATACCCCCCCGGGGAATGAGCAGTTCTTC. Translation gives CASSQDTPPGNEQFF.

There are a few counts of this clonotype. J is TRBJ2-5 and V is TRBV12-3 or TRBV12-4, with 8 bases aligning to TRBD1. The CDR3 is 15 residues long. The J segment lost 3 bases and the V segment lost 4 bases, leaving 7 bases of the junction unmatched. CDR3 nucleotides: TGTGCCAGCAGTTACGACAGGGGATGGAAAGAGACCCAGTACTTC. This sequence encodes CASSYDRGWKETQYF.

This clonotype appeared many times. The chain combines TRBV6-1 with TRBJ1-5; possibly TRBD1 for D (6 bases). The CDR3 is 11 residues long. V lost 4 bases to trimming and J lost 16 bases, with 14 bases between them. Per germline, CDR1 MNHNS and CDR2 SASEGT. CDR3 sequence reads: CASSAVRGLHF. In DNA form, the CDR3 reads TGTGCCAGCAGTGCTGTCAGGGGCTTACATTTT.

This clonotype was detected many times. CDR3 coding DNA: TGTGCCAGCAGCTTGACGGGGCAGGGGGAAGTATTGGAGACCCAGTACTTC. Translating it yields CASSLTGQGEVLETQYF. This chain connects TRBV5-6 to TRBJ2-5; 7 bases are shared with TRBD1. With V trimmed by 1 base and J by 5 bases, 14 bases remained unmatched. The CDR3 runs to 17 residues. Germline CDR1 reads SGHDT; CDR2 reads YYEEEE.

J is TRBJ1-1 and V is TRBV20-1, with a weak D call TRBD1 (5 bases). Germline CDR1 is DFQATT and CDR2 is SNEGSKA (reference sequence). V was cut by 5 bases and J by 0 bases, with 16 bases left in between. CDR3 length: 15 residues. The CDR3 bases are TGCAGTGCTCCACCCCTGGGGCGAGTGAACACTGAAGCTTTCTTT. This sequence encodes CSAPPLGRVNTEAFF.

This clonotype was picked up a small number of times. DNA for the CDR3: TGCGCCAGCAGCTTGGACAGTATGGGCACTGAAGCTTTCTTT. Residues: CASSLDSMGTEAFF. The chain combines TRBV5-1 with TRBJ1-1, with D unclear. CDR1 and CDR2 from the germline V gene are SGHRS and YFSETQ. The CDR3 spans 14 residues. V lost 0 bases, J lost 4 bases, and 10 bases lay in between.

Written as DNA, the CDR3 is TGTGCCAGCAGTGACGACAGGCGCTCCTACAATGAGCAGTTCTTC. As protein: CASSDDRRSYNEQFF. The chain combines TRBV25-1 with TRBJ2-1; tentative D call: TRBD1 (6 bases). The CDR3 is 15 residues long. Germline V gives CDR1 MGHDK, CDR2 SYGVNS. V was pared by 3 bases and J by 0 bases, with 9 bases between.

This clonotype was seen ten or more times. The chain carries TRBV20-1 and TRBJ2-1; 10 positions match TRBD2. Germline V gene sequence: CDR1 DFQATT, CDR2 SNEGSKA (reference sequence). The V gene end was trimmed by 6 bases and the J gene end by 8 bases; junction bases not matched to a gene: 10. The CDR3 loop spans 14 amino acids. The CDR3 protein is CSATTSGAWDEQFF. The DNA of the CDR3 is TGCAGTGCCACTACTAGCGGGGCCTGGGATGAGCAGTTCTTC.

This clonotype appeared a few times. This chain connects TRBV5-1 to TRBJ2-3; D possibly corresponds to TRBD2 (5 bases). This CDR3 has 17 amino acids. From germline, CDR1 is SGHRS and CDR2 YFSETQ. The V end lost 1 base, the J end lost 2 bases, and 17 bases lay between the germline ends. The DNA of the CDR3 is TGCGCCAGCAGCTTGACCGCCTTGGGAGCCCCCACAGATACGCAGTATTTT. Encoded protein: CASSLTALGAPTDTQYF. The entire variable domain, with the rest obtained from reference TRBV5-1 and TRBJ2-3, is as follows: KAGVTQTPRYLIKTRGQQVTLSCSPISGHRSVSWYQQTPGQGLQFLFEYFSETQRNKGNFPGRFSGRQFSNSRSEMNVSTLELGDSALYLCASSLTALGAPTDTQYFGPGTRLTVL.